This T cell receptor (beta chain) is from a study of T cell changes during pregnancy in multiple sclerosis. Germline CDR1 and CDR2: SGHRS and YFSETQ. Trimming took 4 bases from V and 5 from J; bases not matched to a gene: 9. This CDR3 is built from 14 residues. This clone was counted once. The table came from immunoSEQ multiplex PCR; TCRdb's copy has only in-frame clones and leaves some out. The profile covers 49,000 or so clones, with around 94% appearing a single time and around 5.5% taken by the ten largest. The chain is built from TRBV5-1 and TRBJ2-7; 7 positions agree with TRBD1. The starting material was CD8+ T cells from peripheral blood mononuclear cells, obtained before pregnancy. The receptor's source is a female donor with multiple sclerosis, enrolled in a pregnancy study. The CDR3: CASSHRGVADEQYF. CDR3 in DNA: TGCGCCAGCAGCCACAGGGGCGTCGCAGACGAGCAGTACTTC.